This T cell receptor (beta chain) came from a study of metastatic and nonmetastatic thyroid tumors. Overall study: Malignant thyroid and benign thyroid patients provided blood and tumor or nodule tissue whose repertoires were compared.

Findings and limits, study-wide: In both blood and tumor samples, TCR beta diversity was reported significantly higher for malignant than benign nodules.

Germline CDR1 is LGHDT and CDR2 is YNNKEL (reference sequence). The CDR3 loop spans 14 amino acids. V lost 3 bases and J lost 2; bases outside the gene matches: 4. As originally analysed: Between-group CDR3 differences, defined by clinicopathological status, yielded a distant-metastasis classifier for papillary thyroid cancer. Using MiXCR, TCRdb reanalyzed the PCR reads. TCRdb, not the authors, supplied the V and J calls. The sample contains roughly 21,000 clones, roughly 28% of which appear only once. Concerning this clone: Its antigen is unidentified.

No treatment of any kind had been given to any patient before thyroid surgery. The sample taken for sequencing was tumor tissue. The J gene is TRBJ2-7, the V gene TRBV3-1; 7 bases map to TRBD2. This receptor was identified in a male donor with papillary thyroid cancer or a benign thyroid nodule (not recorded which). Some clones in this sample may be carry-over from other donors' samples. The DNA of the CDR3 is TGTGCCAGCAGCCAGGGGACTACCCCCTACGAGCAGTACTTC. Its protein product is CASSQGTTPYEQYF.